A single sample is the source of the 17 T cell receptor beta chains below, sequenced in a study of graft-versus-host responses after intestinal transplantation. Their specific antigens are unknown. The table came from immunoSEQ multiplex PCR; TCRdb's copy has only in-frame clones and leaves some out. The sample shows 40,000 to 60,000 clones, 84% of them seen only once. The starting material was unstimulated CD4+ T cells sorted from spleen or lymph node cells, obtained before transplant. All receptors come from a human donor who was the organ donor for an intestinal transplant.

The genes are TRBV6-5 and TRBJ1-6; TRBD1 aligns across 8 bases. V lost 5 bases to trimming and J lost 9 bases; unmatched junction nucleotides: 3. Germline values: CDR1 MNHEY, CDR2 SVGAGI. CDR3 length equals 13 residues. The CDR3 DNA follows: TGTGCCAGCAGTGCGGACAGGGCTTCACCCCTCCACTTT. It yields the protein CASSADRASPLHF.

This clone has a handful of counts. This chain links TRBV27 with TRBJ2-2, with TRBD1 matching over 9 bases. Trimming at V came to 4 bases and at J to 7 bases, leaving 10 bases not matched to a gene. Germline V gene lookup returns CDR1 MNHEY and CDR2 SMNVEV (reference sequence). The CDR3 length is 16 residues. The CDR3 region is CASSSRGTGQGGELFF. The CDR3 DNA reads TGTGCCAGCAGTTCCCGAGGGACAGGGCAGGGCGGGGAGCTGTTTTTT.

This chain joins TRBV5-1 and TRBJ2-5; 7 bases are a match to TRBD2. Germline CDR1 and CDR2: SGHRS and YFSETQ. The CDR3 totals 14 residues. With 0 bases clipped from V and 7 bases from J, the junction kept 6 bases outside the gene matches. For the CDR3, the DNA is TGCGCCAGCAGCTTGGGGACCGGGGAGGGGACCCAGTACTTC. It is translated as CASSLGTGEGTQYF.

The CDR3 DNA follows: TGTGCCTGGAATCAAGGGAATGGCTACACCTTC. Protein product: CAWNQGNGYTF. The chain is built from TRBV30 and TRBJ1-2, with unresolved D. The V end was cut by 4 bases, the J end by 6 bases, with 9 bases between. Looked up from germline, CDR1 is GTSNPN and CDR2 is SVGIG (reference sequence). This CDR3 region has 11 residues.

The rearrangement links TRBV7-2 to TRBJ1-1; no clear D gene. There are 13 residues in the CDR3. The ends were cut back, 2 bases at V and 1 base at J, with 5 bases in the middle. The germline CDR1 and CDR2 sequences are SGHTA and FQGNSA. Here the CDR3 DNA reads TGTGCCAGCAGCTTAAAGCAGAACACTGAAGCTTTCTTT. It translates to CASSLKQNTEAFF. Full variable domain (rest looked up from reference TRBV7-2 and TRBJ1-1): GAGVSQSPSNKVTEKGKDVELRCDPISGHTALYWYRQSLGQGLEFLIYFQGNSAPDKSGLPSDRFSAERTGGSVSTLTIQRTQQEDSAVYLCASSLKQNTEAFFGQGTRLTVV.

Written as DNA, the CDR3 is TGTGCCAGTAGTATCAGAGGGGGTTGGAATGAAAAACTGTTTTTT. As protein: CASSIRGGWNEKLFF. The chain couples TRBV19 to TRBJ1-4, with D maybe TRBD1 (6 bases). V lost 3 bases and J lost 5, with 13 bases in between. This CDR3 contains 15 residues. Germline CDR1 and CDR2: LNHDA and SQIVND (reference sequence).

The rearrangement links TRBV19 to TRBJ2-3, with 8 bases that match TRBD1. CDR3 size: 13 residues. The germline gives CDR1 LNHDA, CDR2 SQIVND (reference sequence). With 8 bases clipped from V and 2 bases from J, the junction kept 3 bases outside the gene matches. CDR3 nucleotides: TGTGCCAGTCGGACAGGGACCACAGATACGCAGTATTTT. It encodes CASRTGTTDTQYF.

V gene TRBV7-9 combines with J gene TRBJ1-2; the D gene is possibly TRBD1 (5 bases). The CDR3 is 13 residues long. Germline CDR1 is SEHNR and CDR2 is FQNEAQ (reference sequence). DNA for the CDR3: TGTGCTATAGGGGCAGGTCCAAGAGGCGGCTACACCTTC. Its translation is CAIGAGPRGGYTF.

This clone was detected once. The chain has TRBV5-1 and TRBJ2-1; 9 bases line up with TRBD2. The CDR3 sequence is 14 residues long. With V trimmed by 6 bases and J by 9 bases, 10 bases remained unmatched. CDR1 is SGHRS and CDR2 is YFSETQ in the germline V gene. The CDR3 DNA sequence: TGCGCCAGCATGAGGCGGGAGGGCCTTCGTGAGCAGTTCTTC. The encoded protein is CASMRREGLREQFF.

The chain employs TRBV5-6 and TRBJ1-3; D uncertain. V gave up 0 bases and J gave up 4 bases, with 8 bases separating them. The CDR3 length is 14 residues. The germline gives CDR1 SGHDT, CDR2 YYEEEE. In DNA, the CDR3 is TGTGCCAGCAGCTTGGCAGGACCGGGAAACACCATATATTTT. Its translation is CASSLAGPGNTIYF.

The gene calls are TRBV6-6 and TRBJ2-2; the D is unclear. V was shortened by 3 bases and J by 7 bases, with 6 bases between the two germline ends. Germline assignment: CDR1 MNHNY and CDR2 SVGAGI (reference sequence). The CDR3 is 12 amino acids. DNA for the CDR3: TGTGCCAGCAGTTATGGGCGCGGGGAGCTGTTTTTT. Translation: CASSYGRGELFF.

The chain has TRBV19 and TRBJ2-7; 10 positions match TRBD1. Looked up from germline, CDR1 is LNHDA and CDR2 is SQIVND (reference sequence). The CDR3 is 18 amino acids. J lost 2 bases, V lost 3 bases, and 13 bases had no gene match. CDR3 region: CASSMLGGSGTGAYEQYF. In nucleotides, the CDR3 is TGTGCCAGTAGTATGTTGGGAGGATCCGGGACAGGGGCCTACGAGCAGTACTTC. Supplemented by reference TRBV19 and TRBJ2-7, the full variable domain reads DGGITQSPKYLFRKEGQNVTLSCEQNLNHDAMYWYRQDPGQGLRLIYYSQIVNDFQKGDIAEGYSVSREKKESFPLTVTSAQKNPTAFYLCASSMLGGSGTGAYEQYFGPGTRLTVT.

This clone appeared a single time. The genes are TRBV11-2 and TRBJ2-3; TRBD1 or TRBD2 may be the D gene (5 bases each). The germline gives CDR1 SGHAT, CDR2 FQNNGV. V lost 5 bases to trimming and J lost 4 bases, with 19 bases between them. The CDR3 runs to 16 residues. CDR3 coding DNA: TGTGCCAGCAGCCCGGACTGGCGATTGGGGGCAGATACGCAGTATTTT. It is translated as CASSPDWRLGADTQYF.

The V and J genes are TRBV4-3 and TRBJ1-4; D is perhaps TRBD1 (5 bases). V lost 1 base to trimming and J lost 3 bases, with 12 bases between them. The germline V gene encodes CDR1 LGHNA and CDR2 YSLEER. The CDR3 consists of 16 residues. The CDR3 loop is CASSQGPGRANEKLFF. Written as DNA, the CDR3 is TGCGCCAGCAGCCAAGGGCCGGGACGGGCTAATGAAAAACTGTTTTTT.

V usage is TRBV28 and J usage is TRBJ1-4, with D tentatively TRBD1 (5 bases). The CDR3 is 14 amino acids. From germline, CDR1 is MDHEN and CDR2 SYDVKM. Between the trimmed V and J ends, which lost 6 bases and 7 bases, there was a span of 15 bases. The CDR3 is CASSSGGVGEKLFF. CDR3 coding DNA: TGTGCCAGCAGCTCTGGGGGGGTTGGTGAAAAACTGTTTTTT.

V is TRBV30 and J is TRBJ2-7; D is unresolved. The CDR3 is made up of 11 amino acids. Trimming left V 0 bases short and J 7 bases short, with 7 bases between. Germline V CDR1 and CDR2: GTSNPN, SVGIG (reference sequence). The CDR3 DNA sequence: TGTGCCTGGAGTGTCGTAATTGAGCAGTACTTC. It yields the protein CAWSVVIEQYF.

This chain joins TRBV4-2 and TRBJ1-3, with D unresolved. Germline CDR1 LGHNA, CDR2 YNFKEQ. The CDR3 covers 15 residues. Trimming removed 3 bases from V and 0 bases from J, with 9 bases in between. CDR3 loop: CASSQDGASGNTIYF. CDR3 nucleotide sequence: TGTGCCAGCAGCCAGGACGGCGCCTCTGGAAACACCATATATTTT.